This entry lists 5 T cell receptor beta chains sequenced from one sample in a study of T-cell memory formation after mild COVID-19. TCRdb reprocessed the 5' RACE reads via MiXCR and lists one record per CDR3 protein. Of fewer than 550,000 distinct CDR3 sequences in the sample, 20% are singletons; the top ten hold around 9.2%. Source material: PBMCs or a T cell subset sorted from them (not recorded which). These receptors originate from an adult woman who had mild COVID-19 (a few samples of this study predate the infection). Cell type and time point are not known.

CDR3 DNA sequence: TGTGCCAGCAGTGAAGCCTGGGGAGGCGAGCAGTACTTC. It codes for CASSEAWGGEQYF. The chain employs TRBV6-1 and TRBJ2-7; perhaps TRBD2 as D (6 bases). The V and J ends lost 0 bases and 6 bases respectively, with 9 bases between them. Germline lookup yields CDR1 MNHNS and CDR2 SASEGT. This CDR3 is 13 amino acids long.

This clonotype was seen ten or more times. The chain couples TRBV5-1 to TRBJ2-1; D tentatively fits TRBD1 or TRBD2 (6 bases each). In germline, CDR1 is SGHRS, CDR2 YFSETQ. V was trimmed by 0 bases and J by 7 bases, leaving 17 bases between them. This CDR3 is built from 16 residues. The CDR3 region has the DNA TGCGCCAGCAGCTTGGTAGGGAGCGGAGGGGGGAATGAGCAGTTCTTC. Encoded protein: CASSLVGSGGGNEQFF.

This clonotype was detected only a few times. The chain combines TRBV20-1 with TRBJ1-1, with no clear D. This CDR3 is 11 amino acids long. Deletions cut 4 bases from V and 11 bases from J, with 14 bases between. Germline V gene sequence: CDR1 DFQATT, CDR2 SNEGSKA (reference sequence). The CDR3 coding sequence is TGCAGTGCTAAAGACGGACGAGAGGCTTTCTTT. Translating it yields CSAKDGREAFF.

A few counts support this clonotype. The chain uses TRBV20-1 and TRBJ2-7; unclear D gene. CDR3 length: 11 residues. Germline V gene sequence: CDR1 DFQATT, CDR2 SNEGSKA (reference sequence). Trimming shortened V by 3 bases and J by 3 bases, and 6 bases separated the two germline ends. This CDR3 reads CSASKDYEQYF. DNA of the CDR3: TGCAGTGCTAGTAAGGACTACGAGCAGTACTTC.

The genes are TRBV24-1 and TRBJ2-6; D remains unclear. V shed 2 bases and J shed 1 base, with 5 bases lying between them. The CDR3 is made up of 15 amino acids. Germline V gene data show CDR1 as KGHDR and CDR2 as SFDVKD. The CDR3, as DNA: TGTGCCACCAGTGATTGGAGTTCTGGGGCCAACGTCCTGACTTTC. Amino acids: CATSDWSSGANVLTF.